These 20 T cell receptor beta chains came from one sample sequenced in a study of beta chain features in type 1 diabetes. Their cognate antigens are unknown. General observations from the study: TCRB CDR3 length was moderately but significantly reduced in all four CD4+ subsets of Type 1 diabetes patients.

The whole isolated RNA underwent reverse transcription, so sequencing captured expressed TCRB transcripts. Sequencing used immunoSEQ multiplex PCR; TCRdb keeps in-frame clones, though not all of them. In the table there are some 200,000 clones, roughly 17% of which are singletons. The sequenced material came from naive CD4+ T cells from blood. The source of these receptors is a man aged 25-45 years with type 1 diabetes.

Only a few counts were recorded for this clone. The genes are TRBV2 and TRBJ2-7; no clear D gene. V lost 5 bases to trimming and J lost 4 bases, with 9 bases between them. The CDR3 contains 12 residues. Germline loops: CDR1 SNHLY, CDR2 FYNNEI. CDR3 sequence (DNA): TGTGCCAGCAGTTCTGCCAAATACGAGCAGTACTTC. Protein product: CASSSAKYEQYF.

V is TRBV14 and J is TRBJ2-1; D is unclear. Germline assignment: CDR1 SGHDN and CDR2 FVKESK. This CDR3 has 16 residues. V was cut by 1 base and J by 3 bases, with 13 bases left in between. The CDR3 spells CASSQALPGDYNEQFF. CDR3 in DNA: TGTGCCAGCAGCCAAGCGTTACCAGGAGACTACAATGAGCAGTTCTTC.

The CDR3: CASSADSNEQFF. CDR3 nucleotide sequence: TGTGCCAGCAGTGCCGATTCGAATGAGCAGTTCTTC. The chain has TRBV25-1 and TRBJ2-1, with no clear D. Germline V lookup: CDR1 MGHDK, CDR2 SYGVNS. This CDR3 spans 12 amino acids. The V end lost 4 bases, the J end lost 7 bases, and 8 bases lay between the germline ends.

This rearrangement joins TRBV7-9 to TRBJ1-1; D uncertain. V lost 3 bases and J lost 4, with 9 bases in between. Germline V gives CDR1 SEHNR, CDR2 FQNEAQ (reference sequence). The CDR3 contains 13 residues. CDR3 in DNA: TGTGCCAGCAGCTTCTTTCAGGCCACTGAAGCTTTCTTT. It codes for CASSFFQATEAFF.

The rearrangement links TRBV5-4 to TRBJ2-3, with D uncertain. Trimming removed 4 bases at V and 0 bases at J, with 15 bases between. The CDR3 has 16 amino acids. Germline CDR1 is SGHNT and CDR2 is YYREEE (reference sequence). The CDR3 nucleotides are TGTGCCAGCAGCGACGGTCTGCCACTTAGCACAGATACGCAGTATTTT. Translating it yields CASSDGLPLSTDTQYF. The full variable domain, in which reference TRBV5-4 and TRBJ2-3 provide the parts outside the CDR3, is ETGVTQSPTHLIKTRGQQVTLRCSSQSGHNTVSWYQQALGQGPQFIFQYYREEENGRGNFPPRFSGLQFPNYSSELNVNALELDDSALYLCASSDGLPLSTDTQYFGPGTRLTVL.

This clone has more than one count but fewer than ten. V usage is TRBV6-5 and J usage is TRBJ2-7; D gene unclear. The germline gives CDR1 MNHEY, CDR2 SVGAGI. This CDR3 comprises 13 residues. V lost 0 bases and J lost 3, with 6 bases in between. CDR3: CASSYSNSYEQYF. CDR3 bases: TGTGCCAGCAGTTACTCGAACAGCTACGAGCAGTACTTC.

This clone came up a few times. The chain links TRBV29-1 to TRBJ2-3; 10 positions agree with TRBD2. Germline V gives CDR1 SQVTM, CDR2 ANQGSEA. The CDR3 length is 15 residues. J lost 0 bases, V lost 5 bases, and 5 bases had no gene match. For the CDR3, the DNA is TGCAGCGTTATTAGCGGGAGGATTAGCACAGATACGCAGTATTTT. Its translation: CSVISGRISTDTQYF.

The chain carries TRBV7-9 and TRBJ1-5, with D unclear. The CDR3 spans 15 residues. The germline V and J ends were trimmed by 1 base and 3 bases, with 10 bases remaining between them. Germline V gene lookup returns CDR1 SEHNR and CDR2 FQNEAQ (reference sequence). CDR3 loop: CASSLEGRDNQPQHF. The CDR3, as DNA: TGTGCCAGCAGCTTAGAGGGCCGCGACAATCAGCCCCAGCATTTT.

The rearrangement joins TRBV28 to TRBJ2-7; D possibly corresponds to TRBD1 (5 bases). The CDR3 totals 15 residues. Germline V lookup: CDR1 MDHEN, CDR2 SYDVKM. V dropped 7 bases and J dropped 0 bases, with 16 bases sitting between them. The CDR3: CASTPQAGLSYEQYF. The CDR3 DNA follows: TGTGCCAGCACCCCGCAGGCAGGGCTCTCCTACGAGCAGTACTTC.

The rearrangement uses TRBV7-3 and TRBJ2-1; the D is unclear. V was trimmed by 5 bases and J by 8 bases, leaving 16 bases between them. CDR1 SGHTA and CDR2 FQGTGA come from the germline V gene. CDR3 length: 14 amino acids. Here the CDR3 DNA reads TGTGCCAGCAGCCCGTCCCGTATACGGGATGAGCAGTTCTTC. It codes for CASSPSRIRDEQFF. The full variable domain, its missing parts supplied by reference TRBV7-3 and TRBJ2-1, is GAGVSQTPSNKVTEKGKYVELRCDPISGHTALYWYRQSLGQGPEFLIYFQGTGAADDSGLPNDRFFAVRPEGSVSTLKIQRTERGDSAVYLCASSPSRIRDEQFFGPGTRLTVL.

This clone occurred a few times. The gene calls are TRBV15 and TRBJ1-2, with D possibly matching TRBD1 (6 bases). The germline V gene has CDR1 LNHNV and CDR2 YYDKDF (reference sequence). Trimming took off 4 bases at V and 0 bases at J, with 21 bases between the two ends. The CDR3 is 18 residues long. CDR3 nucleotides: TGTGCCACCAGCACCATTGTGTACGGGACAATGCCTAACTATGGCTACACCTTC. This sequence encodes CATSTIVYGTMPNYGYTF.

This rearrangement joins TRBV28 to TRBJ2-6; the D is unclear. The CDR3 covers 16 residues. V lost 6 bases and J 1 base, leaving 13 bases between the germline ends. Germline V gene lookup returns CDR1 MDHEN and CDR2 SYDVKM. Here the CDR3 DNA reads TGTGCCAGCAGCTCTCCCGCGTCGTCTGGGGCCAACGTCCTGACTTTC. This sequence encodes CASSSPASSGANVLTF. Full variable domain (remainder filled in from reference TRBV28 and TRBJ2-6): DVKVTQSSRYLVKRTGEKVFLECVQDMDHENMFWYRQDPGLGLRLIYFSYDVKMKEKGDIPEGYSVSREKKERFSLILESASTNQTSMYLCASSSPASSGANVLTFGAGSRLTVL.

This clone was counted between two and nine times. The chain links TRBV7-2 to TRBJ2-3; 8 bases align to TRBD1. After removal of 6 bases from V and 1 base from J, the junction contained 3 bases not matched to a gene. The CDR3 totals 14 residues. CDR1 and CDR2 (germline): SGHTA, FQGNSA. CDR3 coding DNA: TGTGCCAGCAGAGACAGGGGAGGCACAGATACGCAGTATTTT. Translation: CASRDRGGTDTQYF. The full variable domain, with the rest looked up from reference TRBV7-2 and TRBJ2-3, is GAGVSQSPSNKVTEKGKDVELRCDPISGHTALYWYRQSLGQGLEFLIYFQGNSAPDKSGLPSDRFSAERTGGSVSTLTIQRTQQEDSAVYLCASRDRGGTDTQYFGPGTRLTVL.

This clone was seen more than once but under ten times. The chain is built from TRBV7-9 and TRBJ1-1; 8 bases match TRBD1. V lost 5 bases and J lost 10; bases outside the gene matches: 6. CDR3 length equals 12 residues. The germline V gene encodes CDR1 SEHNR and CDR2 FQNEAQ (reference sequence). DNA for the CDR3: TGTGCCAGCAGCCCGGACAGGGTTGTAGCTTTCTTT. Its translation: CASSPDRVVAFF.

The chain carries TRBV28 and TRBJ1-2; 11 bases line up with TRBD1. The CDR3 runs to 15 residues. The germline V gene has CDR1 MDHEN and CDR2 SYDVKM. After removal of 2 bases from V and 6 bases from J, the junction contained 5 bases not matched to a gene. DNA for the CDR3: TGTGCCAGCAGTTTAAGCGGGACAGGGGGAAATGGCTACACCTTC. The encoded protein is CASSLSGTGGNGYTF.

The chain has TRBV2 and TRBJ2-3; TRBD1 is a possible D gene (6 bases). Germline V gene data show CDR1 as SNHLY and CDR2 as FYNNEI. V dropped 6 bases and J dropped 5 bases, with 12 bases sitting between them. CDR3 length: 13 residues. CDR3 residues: CASSVTGRDTQYF. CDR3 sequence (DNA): TGTGCCAGCAGCGTCACAGGGAGAGATACGCAGTATTTT.

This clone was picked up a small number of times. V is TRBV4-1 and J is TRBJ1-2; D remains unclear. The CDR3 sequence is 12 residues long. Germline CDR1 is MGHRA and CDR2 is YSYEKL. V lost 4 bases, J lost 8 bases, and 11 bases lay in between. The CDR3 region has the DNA TGCGCCAGCAGCCCACACCTCGGCGGCTACACCTTC. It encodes CASSPHLGGYTF.

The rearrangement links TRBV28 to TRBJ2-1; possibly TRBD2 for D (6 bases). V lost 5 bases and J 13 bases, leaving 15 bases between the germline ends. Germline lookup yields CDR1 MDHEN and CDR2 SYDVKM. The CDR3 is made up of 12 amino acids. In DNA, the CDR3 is TGTGCCAGCAGTGACGAGGTTAGCGGCCAGTTCTTC. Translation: CASSDEVSGQFF.

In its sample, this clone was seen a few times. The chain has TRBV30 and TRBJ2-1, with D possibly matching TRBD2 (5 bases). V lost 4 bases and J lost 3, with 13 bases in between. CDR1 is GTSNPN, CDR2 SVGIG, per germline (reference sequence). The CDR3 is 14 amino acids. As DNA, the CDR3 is TGTGCCTGGATGCCAGCGACTATCTACAATGAGCAGTTCTTC. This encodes CAWMPATIYNEQFF. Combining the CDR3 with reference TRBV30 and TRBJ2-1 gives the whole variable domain SQTIHQWPATLVQPVGSPLSLECTVEGTSNPNLYWYRQAAGRGLQLLFYSVGIGQISSEVPQNLSASRPQDRQFILSSKKLLLSDSGFYLCAWMPATIYNEQFFGPGTRLTVL.

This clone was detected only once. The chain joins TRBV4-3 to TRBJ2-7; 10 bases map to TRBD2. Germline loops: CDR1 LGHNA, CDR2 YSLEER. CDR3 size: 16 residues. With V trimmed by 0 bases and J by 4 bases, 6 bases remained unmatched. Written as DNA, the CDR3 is TGCGCCAGCAGCCAAGAGGGCCTAGCGGGAGCTTACGAGCAGTACTTC. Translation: CASSQEGLAGAYEQYF.